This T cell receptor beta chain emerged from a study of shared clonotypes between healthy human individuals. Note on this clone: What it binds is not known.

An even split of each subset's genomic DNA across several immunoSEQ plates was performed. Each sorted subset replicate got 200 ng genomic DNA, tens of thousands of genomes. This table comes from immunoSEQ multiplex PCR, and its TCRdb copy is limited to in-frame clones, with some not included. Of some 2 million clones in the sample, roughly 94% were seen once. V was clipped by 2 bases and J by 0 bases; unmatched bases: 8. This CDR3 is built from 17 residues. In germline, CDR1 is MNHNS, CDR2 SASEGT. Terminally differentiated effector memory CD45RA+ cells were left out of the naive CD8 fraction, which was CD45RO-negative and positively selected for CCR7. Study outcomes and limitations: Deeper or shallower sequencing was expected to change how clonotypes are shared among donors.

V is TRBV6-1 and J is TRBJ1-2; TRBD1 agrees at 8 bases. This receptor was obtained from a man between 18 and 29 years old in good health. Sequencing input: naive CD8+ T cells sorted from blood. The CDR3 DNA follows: TGTGCCAGCAGTGAACATGGACAGGGACCAGCTAACTATGGCTACACCTTC. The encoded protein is CASSEHGQGPANYGYTF.